This T cell receptor beta chain emerged from a study of blood T cell repertoires in COVID-19. Per the study methods: Estimates of nucleated cell counts were drawn from the amplification of reference gene primers. TCRdb keeps only in-frame clones here, not all; method: immunoSEQ multiplex PCR. The DNA gave D and trimming, while V, J and clone size come from that table. The table has roughly 250,000 clones, about 90% seen once. The CDR3 runs to 13 residues. V lost 3 bases, J lost 3 bases, and 9 bases lay in between. The germline V gene has CDR1 SGHKS and CDR2 YYEKEE (reference sequence). The sequenced sample was PBMCs or T cells enriched from blood (not recorded which). The chain couples TRBV5-5 to TRBJ1-1, with D perhaps matching TRBD1 (6 bases). The source of this sequence is a human donor in a cohort exposed to, infected with or recovered from COVID-19 (not recorded which). The donor label of this sample is uncertain. The CDR3 bases are TGTGCCAGCAGCTGGAAGGGGGACACTGAAGCTTTCTTT. It specifies CASSWKGDTEAFF.